The T cell receptor (beta chain) under discussion was sequenced for a study of cytomegalovirus exposure and HLA in healthy donors. Study in general: Earlier results showed approximately 110 million unique TCR beta sequences derived from roughly 200 million T cells. From donors who were HLA-typed, an early data release held around 85 million unique TCRs. Whole-study results and caveats: It was about 180 TCR beta chains that were listed as cytomegalovirus-associated. The presence/absence work took it that sequencing depth was about the same across donors.

The CDR3 is 15 residues long. Looked up from germline, CDR1 is SGDLS and CDR2 is YYNGEE. The J segment lost 5 bases and the V segment lost 0 bases, leaving 5 bases of the junction unmatched. PCR amplification relied on 60 Vbeta primers (plus 13 Jbeta primers). Using immunoSEQ multiplex PCR, the repertoire was profiled, and TCRdb retains in-frame clones only, with some absent. Among nearly 110,000 clones listed, 81% were seen once. Remarks on this clone: The target antigen is unknown.

The sequence came from a man aged 30-40 years in good health and CMV-seronegative. The specimen was PBMCs. The chain carries TRBV9 and TRBJ2-5; 9 nucleotides agree with TRBD2. The CDR3 protein is CASSVDAGGIETQYF. CDR3 nucleotide sequence: TGTGCCAGCAGCGTAGATGCGGGAGGGATTGAGACCCAGTACTTC.